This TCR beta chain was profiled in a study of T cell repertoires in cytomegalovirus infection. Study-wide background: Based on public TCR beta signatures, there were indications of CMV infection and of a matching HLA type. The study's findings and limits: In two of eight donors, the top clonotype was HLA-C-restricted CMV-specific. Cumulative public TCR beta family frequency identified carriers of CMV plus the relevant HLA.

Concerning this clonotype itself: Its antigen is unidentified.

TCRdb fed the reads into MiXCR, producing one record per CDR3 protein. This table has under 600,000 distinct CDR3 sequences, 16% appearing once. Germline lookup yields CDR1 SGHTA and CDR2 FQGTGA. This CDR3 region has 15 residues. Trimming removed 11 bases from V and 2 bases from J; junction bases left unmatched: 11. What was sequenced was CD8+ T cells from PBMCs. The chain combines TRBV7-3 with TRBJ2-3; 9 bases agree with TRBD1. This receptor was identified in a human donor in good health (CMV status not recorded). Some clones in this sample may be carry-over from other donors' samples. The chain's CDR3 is CAGRGGQGFTDTQYF. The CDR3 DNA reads TGTGCCGGACGGGGAGGACAGGGGTTCACAGATACGCAGTATTTT. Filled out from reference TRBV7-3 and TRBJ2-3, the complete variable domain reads GAGVSQTPSNKVTEKGKYVELRCDPISGHTALYWYRQSLGQGPEFLIYFQGTGAADDSGLPNDRFFAVRPEGSVSTLKIQRTERGDSAVYLCAGRGGQGFTDTQYFGPGTRLTVL.